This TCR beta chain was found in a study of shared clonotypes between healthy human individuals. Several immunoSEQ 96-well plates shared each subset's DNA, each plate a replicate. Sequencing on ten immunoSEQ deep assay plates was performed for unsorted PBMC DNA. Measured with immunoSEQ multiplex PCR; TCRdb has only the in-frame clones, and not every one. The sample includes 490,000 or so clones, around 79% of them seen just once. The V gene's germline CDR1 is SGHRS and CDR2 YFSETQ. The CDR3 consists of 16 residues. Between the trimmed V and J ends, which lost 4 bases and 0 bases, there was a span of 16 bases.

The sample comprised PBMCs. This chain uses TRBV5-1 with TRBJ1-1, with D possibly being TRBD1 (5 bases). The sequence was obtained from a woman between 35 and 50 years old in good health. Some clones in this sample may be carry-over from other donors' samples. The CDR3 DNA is TGCGCCAGCAGCGGGGGGTCTACCTCCATGAACACTGAAGCTTTCTTT. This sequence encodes CASSGGSTSMNTEAFF.